This T cell receptor beta chain was identified during a study of Graves' ophthalmopathy and Graves' hyperthyroidism (dated by TCRdb to the late 2010s). Turning to the overall study: Peripheral blood samples were taken at the time of initial diagnosis, before any treatment was given. To explore V-J signatures distinguishing ophthalmopathy from hyperthyroidism, a discovery set of about a hundred patients (more than 40 ophthalmopathy, 55 to 60 stable hyperthyroidism) was enrolled. An independent validation cohort was composed of approximately 19 hyperthyroidism patients and around 15 patients who later progressed from hyperthyroidism to ophthalmopathy. In total, approximately 140 blood samples were TCR-sequenced: fewer than 50 ophthalmopathy, some 75 hyperthyroidism and roughly 17 hyperthyroidism-to-ophthalmopathy patients. Once sampling was done, hyperthyroidism patients were given methimazole at a starting dose of 30 mg daily, while ophthalmopathy patients were given high-dose intravenous methylprednisolone. The study used signatures of the TCR beta repertoire to tell Graves' ophthalmopathy apart from Graves' hyperthyroidism and to predict which patients would progress to ophthalmopathy. In roughly six hyperthyroidism patients, the T-cell repertoires found in thyroid tissue were compared with those found in blood. The approximately 100 discovery patients were divided at random into training and test sets in a 7:3 ratio.

Here is what the overall study found, with its caveats: In cross-validation, the 13-signature model distinguished ophthalmopathy from stable hyperthyroidism with roughly 90% sensitivity and around 81% specificity, and in the test set the corresponding values were approximately 80% and 75%. In validation, the model predicted ophthalmopathy progression with 55% to 71% sensitivity and approximately 78% specificity; more than ten predicted patients were CT-confirmed with GO in a median of approximately 6.5 months. Most expanded thyroid clonotypes with a frequency above 0.001 also appeared in blood, which suggests that blood repertoires may reflect the immune response in the thyroid. Sample size was not statistically predetermined, and group allocation was not concealed from the investigators.

The ophthalmopathy patients had moderately to severely active disease, with a Clinical Activity Score of 3 or higher, a NOSPECS grade of 4 or higher, and a disease duration of less than 3 months. Patients were excluded if they had other autoimmune diseases, uncontrolled infections, pregnancy or lactation. Clinical symptoms, serum thyroxine, TRAb, thyroid ultrasound and orbital computed tomography formed the basis of the diagnosis. PBMCs were isolated from about 9.1 ml of fresh peripheral blood by Ficoll-Paque density gradient centrifugation. Total RNA was extracted with Trizol reagent and quality-checked on an Agilent 2100 Bioanalyzer. For repertoire sequencing, the TCR beta CDR3 regions were amplified from RNA transcripts. The first round was an RT-PCR using HTBI primers with the Qiagen OneStep RT-PCR kit, and this first round was followed by a second-round multiplex PCR, then size selection and purification. Sequencing of the libraries was carried out on an Illumina HiSeq2000 in paired-end mode with 100 bp reads. On the study's bioinformatics: SOAPnuke was used for read processing, and reads with adapters, uncalled bases, a mean Phred below 15, or no exact constant-primer or identifier match were discarded. COPE v1.2.5 was used to merge high-quality paired reads. Each unique nucleotide sequence was defined as a clonotype, and clonotypes were aligned to IMGT TRB V, D and J references with MiTCR v1.1. Only V-J combinations with frequency above 0.0001 were analysed, covering 99.2% of repertoires. For each V-J combination, a TCR clonal expansion and chaos score was defined as the ratio of F50 clonal expansion to chaos observed in the TCRdist matrix. Welch's t-statistics and random forest were used to reduce features to about a dozen V-J combinations, which were fed into a naive Bayes classifier. The similarity between thyroid and blood repertoires was quantified using the Morisita-Horn index. TCRdb handled the public reads itself, with Q25 trimming in fastp and clone calling in MiXCR, and kept productive beta chains. Each entry is one CDR3 protein sequence, shown with its most common DNA and genes. The V and J calls were determined by TCRdb, not by the authors. The sample profile shows 200,000 to 250,000 distinct CDR3 sequences; roughly 21% of them were found once. The ten biggest clones cover roughly 39% of the sample.

For CDR1 and CDR2, the germline V gene lists MNHNS and SASEGT. From V the trimming removes 7 bases and from J it removes 5 bases, while the gene matches leave 5 bases of the junction unaccounted for. CDR3 length: 13 amino acids, cysteine to phenylalanine. Only CDR3 DNA remains: 39 bases, in frame from the first base. This clonotype has a count of ten or more. The specificity of this receptor is unknown. Qualities for individual bases were not recorded, and no much larger clone is one base off. The material sequenced was peripheral blood. This receptor was obtained from a woman aged 45-65 years with Graves' ophthalmopathy. Donor details come from another sample of the same person, matched by shared clones. The sequence is built from TRBV6-1 and TRBJ1-2, with 9 bases matching TRBD1. The CDR3 sequence is CASTTGQGYGYTF. The sequenced DNA is TGTGCCAGCACCACCGGACAGGGGTATGGCTACACCTTC.